What follows describes a single T cell receptor beta chain. This clonotype appeared a few times. The clone's antigen remains unknown. One junction end disagrees with the germline gene, perhaps due to a read error. TCR beta CDR3 regions were amplified from RNA transcripts. The TCR CDR3 was subjected to a first round of RT-PCR using the HTBI primer set and the Qiagen OneStep RT-PCR kit. The libraries were constructed in a second round of multiplex PCR and then size-selected and purified. Paired-end sequencing of the libraries was performed with 100 bp reads on an Illumina HiSeq2000. The original pipeline was this. Raw data were processed with SOAPnuke, discarding reads with adapters, uncalled bases, mean Phred below 15, or no exact constant-primer or identifier match. High-quality paired reads were merged with COPE v1.2.5, and unique nucleotide sequences were defined as clonotypes. MiTCR v1.1 was used to align clonotypes to the IMGT TRBV, TRBD and TRBJ reference segments. The analysis was restricted to V-J combinations with a frequency above 0.0001, which together covered over 99% of the repertoires. The TCS score was defined as the ratio of F50 (clonal expansion) to E x V (chaos), calculated using BLOSUM62-based TCRdist between CDR3 peptides within each V-J. Welch's t-statistics and random forest reduced 514 V-J features to 13, which were used in a naive Bayes classifier (R e1071). TCRdb reran the public reads through fastp at Q25 and MiXCR, keeping productive beta chains. Every entry covers one CDR3 protein and lists the most common genes and DNA from its rows. TCRdb, rather than the study authors, made the V and J calls. The sample has around 700,000 distinct CDR3 sequences on record, 18% of them singletons. The ten biggest clones cover 15% to 20% of the sample.

This sample is drawn from a study of T cells in Graves' hyperthyroidism and ophthalmopathy (dated by TCRdb to about 2019). As for the study more broadly: Peripheral blood samples were taken at the time of initial diagnosis, prior to any treatment. A discovery cohort of about 96 patients, about 43 with Graves' ophthalmopathy and 55 to 60 with stable Graves' hyperthyroidism, was used to find distinguishing TCR V-J signatures. An independent validation cohort of around 19 hyperthyroidism patients and about 16 patients who later progressed to ophthalmopathy tested prospective prediction of ophthalmopathy. The roughly 94 discovery patients were randomly divided into training and test sets at a 7:3 ratio. Thyroid tissue and blood T-cell repertoires from six Graves' hyperthyroidism patients were also compared in the study. After blood sampling, hyperthyroidism patients were treated with methimazole at a starting dose of 30 mg daily, and ophthalmopathy patients were treated with high-dose intravenous methylprednisolone. The paper reports TCR Vbeta CDR3 sequencing of about 140 peripheral blood samples: approximately 43 ophthalmopathy, under 85 hyperthyroidism and around 17 progressor patients. Study-wide findings and limitations: In validation, the model predicted progression to ophthalmopathy with approximately 71% sensitivity and about 72% specificity, a median of around six months before onset. Most expanded thyroid clonotypes (frequency above 0.001) were also detected in blood, a finding suggesting that blood repertoires may reflect thyroid immune responses. A model built on a 13 V-J signature distinguished ophthalmopathy from stable hyperthyroidism, reaching over 85% sensitivity and about 81% specificity in cross-validation and 80%/75% in testing. Sample size was not statistically predetermined, and investigators were not blinded to group allocation.

Hyperthyroidism patients were newly diagnosed, had a disease duration of under 2 months, and were aged 18 to 65 years. Any patient with an uncontrolled infection, another autoimmune disease, pregnancy or lactation was excluded. Diagnoses were established on the basis of clinical symptoms, serum thyroxine and TRAb, thyroid ultrasound, and orbital computed tomography. Blood from progressor patients was drawn when they were first diagnosed with hyperthyroidism, before any ophthalmopathy symptoms appeared. Ficoll-Paque density gradient centrifugation was used to isolate PBMCs from 10 ml of fresh peripheral blood. Progressor patients were initially diagnosed with Graves' hyperthyroidism and developed ophthalmopathy during follow-up. Total RNA was extracted with Trizol reagent, and quality was checked on an Agilent 2100 Bioanalyzer. CDR1 and CDR2 are read off the germline V gene as SGHTA and FQGTGA. The CDR3 spans 16 residues, from the cysteine through the phenylalanine. The kept DNA is CDR3 alone, 48 bases in frame from the first base.

The chain joins TRBV7-3 to TRBJ2-1; TRBD2 fits 7 bases in the junction. The sequence was obtained from a woman aged 45 to 65 with Graves' hyperthyroidism that later progressed to Graves' ophthalmopathy. What was sequenced was blood. The CDR3 has the sequence CANSLSGGSSYNEQFF. The DNA sequence is as follows: TGTGCCAACAGCTTGTCGGGGGGAAGCTCCTACAATGAGCAGTTCTTC.